These T cell receptor beta chains were read from a single sample in a study of blood T cell repertoires in COVID-19. Sequencing used immunoSEQ multiplex PCR; TCRdb keeps in-frame clones, though not all of them. The table shows 450,000 to 500,000 clones, with approximately 83% occurring only once. The source material was peripheral blood. These TCRs come from a human donor in a cohort sampled during active COVID-19. Each CDR3 is given with its conserved first and last residue. A D gene is named only where the DNA matches it firmly. A row's size may be missing; if present it is once, few, many or a size class.

v_call	j_call	clone_size	d_call	cdr3_nt	cdr3_aa
TRBV30	TRBJ1-2	once	NA	TGTGCCTGGAGAGGTCAGGGTGACTATGGCTACACCTTC	CAWRGQGDYGYTF
TRBV7-8	TRBJ1-3	once	NA	TGTGCCAGCAACCTACAGGGAGCTGGAAACACCATATATTTT	CASNLQGAGNTIYF
TRBV5-1	TRBJ2-1	NA	TRBD2	TGCGCCCGCAGCCCGGGGGCGGGGGGCTCCTACAATGAGCAGTTCTTC	CARSPGAGGSYNEQFF
TRBV18	TRBJ2-5	NA	TRBD2	TGTGCCAGCTCATCGGGACTAGCGGGAGGGCAAGAGACCCAGTACTTC	CASSSGLAGGQETQYF
TRBV29-1	TRBJ2-1	NA	TRBD2	TGCAGCGTTGTAGCGGGAGGGTACAATGAGCAGTTCTTC	CSVVAGGYNEQFF
TRBV7-9	TRBJ2-7	NA	TRBD1	TGTGCCAGCAGCTTAGGGGGCAGGGGGCTTTACGAGCAGTACTTC	CASSLGGRGLYEQYF
TRBV29-1	TRBJ2-1	once	TRBD1	TGCAGCCTCAGGGGGCCATACAATGAGCAGTTCTTC	CSLRGPYNEQFF
TRBV24-1	TRBJ2-3	NA	TRBD2	TGTGCCACCAGTGCGACTAGCGGGGCCGTAGATACGCAGTATTTT	CATSATSGAVDTQYF
TRBV19	TRBJ1-2	NA	NA	TGTGCCAGTAGTATTGATCGTGCGGGGACTATCTATGGCTACACCTTC	CASSIDRAGTIYGYTF
TRBV5-1	TRBJ2-3	NA	TRBD2	TGCGCCAGCAGCAGCAGGGACTACACAGATACGCAGTATTTT	CASSSRDYTDTQYF
TRBV6-5	TRBJ1-1	NA	TRBD1	TGTGCCAGCGGATCGACAGGGAATACTGAAGCTTTCTTT	CASGSTGNTEAFF
TRBV18	TRBJ2-3	NA	TRBD1	TGTGCCAGCTCACCACCGCGGACAGGGGGCTCCGGAGATACGCAGTATTTT	CASSPPRTGGSGDTQYF
TRBV25-1	TRBJ2-7	few	TRBD1	TGTGCCAGCTTAGACCCGACAGGGCTCCACGAGCAGTACTTC	CASLDPTGLHEQYF
TRBV5-6	TRBJ1-3	NA	NA	TGTGCCAGCAGCTTTCCTTCCGGTCGGAGCTCTGGAAACACCATATATTTT	CASSFPSGRSSGNTIYF
TRBV5-4	TRBJ2-3	NA	NA	TGTGCCAGCAGCTTCGCGGGAAGCACAGATACGCAGTATTTT	CASSFAGSTDTQYF
TRBV5-1	TRBJ2-7	NA	TRBD1	TGCGCCAGCGGGCCGGGACAGGCCCTCGACGAGCAGTACTTC	CASGPGQALDEQYF
TRBV12-5	TRBJ2-5	NA	TRBD1	TGTGCTAGTGGTCCCATGACAGGGGAAGAGACCCAGTACTTC	CASGPMTGEETQYF
TRBV29-1	TRBJ1-2	NA	NA	TGCAGCGTTGAACAGGGCCTAGGGGGCTACACCTTC	CSVEQGLGGYTF
TRBV3-1/TRBV3-2	TRBJ2-2	few	TRBD1	TGTGCCAGCAGCCTTGGACAGGGCGGCGGGGAGCTGTTTTTT	CASSLGQGGGELFF
TRBV30	TRBJ2-7	NA	NA	TGTGCCTGGAGGCGGGCGAGTGGAAACTACGAGCAGTACTTC	CAWRRASGNYEQYF
TRBV25-1	TRBJ2-5	NA	TRBD2	TGTGCCAGCACCTCAACGGGAGGTAGTCTTGAGACCCAGTACTTC	CASTSTGGSLETQYF
TRBV19	TRBJ1-2	NA	NA	TGTGCCAGTGTGAGGACGCGGGAAGGTCGGGGCTACACCTTC	CASVRTREGRGYTF
TRBV7-2	TRBJ1-1	few	TRBD1	TGTGCCAGCGAGGACAGGGAGGGAGCTTTCTTT	CASEDREGAFF
TRBV15	TRBJ1-5	NA	NA	TGTGCCACCAGCAGAGAAGGACTTACCTCATGGGTCGGCAATCAGCCCCAGCATTTT	CATSREGLTSWVGNQPQHF
TRBV2	TRBJ1-5	few	NA	TGTGCCAGCAACCGAGTCCCGGTTTCGGGTCAGCCCCAGCATTTT	CASNRVPVSGQPQHF
TRBV7-3	TRBJ2-3	NA	TRBD1	TGTGCCAGCAGCTCCATGGGACAGGGGACAGATACGCAGTATTTT	CASSSMGQGTDTQYF
TRBV5-1	TRBJ2-3	once	TRBD2	TGCGCCAGCAGCTTACCCGAGGGGACTAGTGCAGATACGCAGTATTTT	CASSLPEGTSADTQYF
TRBV7-3	TRBJ2-3	NA	TRBD2	TGTGCCAGCAGCTTGGGAAGCGGGGCACTCACAGATACGCAGTATTTT	CASSLGSGALTDTQYF
TRBV12-3/TRBV12-4	TRBJ2-1	NA	NA	TGTGCCAGCAGCGCACGGGGTCCTGAGCAGTTCTTC	CASSARGPEQFF
TRBV5-1	TRBJ2-7	NA	TRBD1	TGCGCCAGCAGCGTATCCTCGGGACAGGGTATTTACTCCTACGAGCAGTACTTC	CASSVSSGQGIYSYEQYF
TRBV5-1	TRBJ2-7	few	TRBD1	TGCGCCAGCAGCAGGGGACAGCCGGACTACGAGCAGTACTTC	CASSRGQPDYEQYF